Listed below are T cell receptor beta chains from one sample, sequenced in a study of long-term antiretroviral therapy in people with HIV. Clones were read by immunoSEQ multiplex PCR, and TCRdb kept only the in-frame ones, dropping some. The data hold about 25,000 clones, with approximately 80% observed a single time. The sample in question was unsorted PBMCs, obtained 0.7 years before starting antiretroviral therapy. The receptors were sampled from a man under 40 with HIV. The CDR3 runs from the conserved cysteine through the conserved F or W. D genes are given only for firm matches. Rows give clone size only sometimes, using once, few, many, or a class for an expanded clone.

.	TRBV28	TRBJ2-1	TRBD1	TGTGCCAGCTCCGACAGGGGCTCCTACAATGAGCAGTTCTTC	CASSDRGSYNEQFF
.	TRBV6-1	TRBJ1-6	.	TGTGCCAGCAGCCGAGGGAGCTCCTATAATTCACCCCTCCACTTT	CASSRGSSYNSPLHF
.	TRBV7-2	TRBJ2-5	TRBD1	TGTGCCAGCAGTCGACAGGGCCAAGAGACCCAGTACTTC	CASSRQGQETQYF
.	TRBV9	TRBJ2-2	.	TGTGCCACCCAAACAGAGCTCACCGGGGAGCTGTTTTTT	CATQTELTGELFF
.	TRBV6-1	TRBJ1-5	TRBD1	TGTGCCAGCAGTGAAGCGACAGGGGGGGGCAATCAGCCCCAGCATTTT	CASSEATGGGNQPQHF
.	TRBV6-5	TRBJ1-2	TRBD1	TGTGCCAGCACCCCCAACAGGGGTAACTATGGCTACACCTTC	CASTPNRGNYGYTF
.	TRBV30	TRBJ1-6	.	TGTGCCAGCCAAAGAGTCTTTAATTCACCCCTCCACTTT	CASQRVFNSPLHF
.	TRBV4-1	TRBJ2-5	TRBD2	TGCGCCAGCAGCCAAGATTCTCCGGGAGGCTTCCAAGAGACCCAGTACTTC	CASSQDSPGGFQETQYF
.	TRBV5-4	TRBJ2-2	TRBD1	TGTGCCAGCAGCCTAGGAGGCGGAAGGGGGCATGGGGAGCTGTTTTTT	CASSLGGGRGHGELFF
once	TRBV7-9	TRBJ2-2	.	TGTGCCAGCTGGATGGGCGGGGAGCTGTTTTTT	CASWMGGELFF
.	TRBV29-1	TRBJ2-1	.	TGCAGCGTTGATGGCTATCGCGGCGATGAGCAGTTCTTC	CSVDGYRGDEQFF
.	TRBV5-6	TRBJ1-5	.	TGTGCCAGCAGCTTCTCCGGGGGGGATCAGCCCCAGCATTTT	CASSFSGGDQPQHF
.	TRBV7-6	TRBJ1-1	.	TGTGCCAGCAGCCGCCGGGAGGTCGCTACTGAAGCTTTCTTT	CASSRREVATEAFF
.	TRBV6-5	TRBJ1-2	TRBD1	TGTGCCAGCAGTTACGGCCGACAGGGGAAGGCTGGCTACACCTTC	CASSYGRQGKAGYTF
.	TRBV19	TRBJ1-1	TRBD1	TGTGCCAGTAGTATAACAGGGGCCCACACTGAAGCTTTCTTT	CASSITGAHTEAFF
.	TRBV2	TRBJ1-3	.	TGTGCCAGCAGTGACCGGAGAAACACCATATATTTT	CASSDRRNTIYF
.	TRBV19	TRBJ2-1	.	TGTGCCAGTAGTATGCAGGGGTGGGGTGAGCAGTTCTTC	CASSMQGWGEQFF
.	TRBV11-1	TRBJ2-7	.	TGTGCCAGCAGCTTAGGGGCGGCCTCCTACGAGCAGTACTTC	CASSLGAASYEQYF
.	TRBV6-6	TRBJ2-3	TRBD2	TGTGCCAGCAGCCGGGGGGGGGTGTCAGATACGCAGTATTTT	CASSRGGVSDTQYF
.	TRBV28	TRBJ2-7	TRBD1	TGTGCCAGCAGTCCTCGGGGACAGGCATACTACGAGCAGTACTTC	CASSPRGQAYYEQYF
.	TRBV7-8	TRBJ2-7	.	TGTGCCAGCAGCTTAACCCCCTACGAGCAGTACTTC	CASSLTPYEQYF
.	TRBV5-4	TRBJ2-7	.	TGTGCCAGCAGTTTGGAGGGGGGGAGGGCCTACGAGCAGTACTTC	CASSLEGGRAYEQYF
.	TRBV15	TRBJ2-7	.	TGTGCCACCAGCAGAGAAGTGACAGGTACCTACGAGCAGTACTTC	CATSREVTGTYEQYF
.	TRBV28	TRBJ2-7	TRBD2	TGTGCCAGCAAGGACGGGAGGTATCATGAGGAGCAGTACTTC	CASKDGRYHEEQYF
.	TRBV5-6	TRBJ1-2	TRBD1	TGTGCCAGCAGAGCTGGGACAGCGGGTGGCTATGGCTACACCTTC	CASRAGTAGGYGYTF
.	TRBV25-1	TRBJ1-4	TRBD1	TGTGCCAGCCAGGACAGGGGGCTTGAAAAACTGTTTTTT	CASQDRGLEKLFF
.	TRBV25-1	TRBJ2-6	.	TGTGCCAGCCAGGGAGCTGGGGCCAACGTCCTGACTTTC	CASQGAGANVLTF
.	TRBV28	TRBJ1-1	.	TGTGCCAGCAGTCCGTTCATCCTTCGCGGGATTGAAGCTTTCTTT	CASSPFILRGIEAFF